The rows below give T cell receptor beta chains drawn from one sample of a study of CD8+ T cells in alopecia areata. Sequenced by immunoSEQ multiplex PCR; TCRdb stores in-frame clones only, minus some. The table lists about 220,000 clones, roughly 56% of them singletons. Sample: CD4+ T cells sorted from blood, taken at week 4, from a patient treated with tofacitinib. These receptors all stem from a human donor with alopecia areata. The CDR3 runs from the conserved cysteine through the conserved F or W. Each record gives: D gene, clone size, V gene, J gene, CDR3 protein, CDR3 DNA. D genes are given only for firm matches. Some rows have no size entry. The others give once, few or many, or a class for an expanded clone.

.	.	TRBV7-9	TRBJ2-1	CASSLVLDWFF	TGTGCCAGCAGCTTAGTTCTGGATTGGTTCTTC
.	.	TRBV5-1	TRBJ2-5	CASSSGTTQETQYF	TGCGCCAGCAGCTCCGGGACAACTCAAGAGACCCAGTACTTC
TRBD1	.	TRBV29-1	TRBJ2-2	CSVRPGQGAGELFF	TGCAGCGTAAGACCGGGACAGGGGGCCGGGGAGCTGTTTTTT
.	many	TRBV27	TRBJ2-3	CASSLSWRNTQYF	TGTGCCAGCAGTTTATCTTGGAGAAATACGCAGTATTTT
.	.	TRBV25-1	TRBJ2-1	CASRITGSPYNEQFF	TGTGCCAGCAGGATAACAGGGAGCCCCTACAATGAGCAGTTCTTC
TRBD1	.	TRBV29-1	TRBJ2-7	CSVDRPGQGNYEQYF	TGCAGCGTTGACAGACCGGGACAGGGGAACTACGAGCAGTACTTC
.	.	TRBV5-1	TRBJ1-1	CASSPGLNTEAFF	TGCGCCAGCAGCCCTGGCTTGAACACTGAAGCTTTCTTT
.	.	TRBV7-3	TRBJ2-3	CASSHGGKTDTQYF	TGTGCCAGCAGCCACGGGGGAAAAACAGATACGCAGTATTTT
.	.	TRBV2	TRBJ2-3	CASSQRGTDTQYF	TGTGCCAGCAGTCAGCGTGGCACAGATACGCAGTATTTT
TRBD1	once	TRBV5-1	TRBJ2-5	CASSLAGDSQETQYF	TGCGCCAGCAGCTTGGCTGGGGACAGCCAAGAGACCCAGTACTTC
TRBD1	many	TRBV30	TRBJ1-4	CAWSVSGQDWSGLFF	TGTGCCTGGAGTGTATCCGGACAGGACTGGTCAGGACTGTTTTTT
.	.	TRBV14	TRBJ2-7	CASSRTFYEQYF	TGTGCCAGCAGCCGGACATTCTACGAGCAGTACTTC
.	many	TRBV14	TRBJ2-6	CASSPLSGANVLTF	TGTGCCAGCAGCCCTCTATCTGGGGCCAACGTCCTGACTTTC
.	.	TRBV7-6	TRBJ1-5	CASSSGNQGVGPQHF	TGTGCCAGCAGCTCCGGTAACCAGGGAGTAGGTCCCCAGCATTTT
.	few	TRBV4-3	TRBJ2-1	CASSQRDRYLGNEQFF	TGCGCCAGCAGCCAAAGGGACCGATATCTGGGGAATGAGCAGTTCTTC
.	.	TRBV29-1	TRBJ2-1	CSAFLPSSSYNEQFF	TGCAGCGCCTTCCTACCTTCTAGCTCCTACAATGAGCAGTTCTTC
.	.	TRBV7-3	TRBJ2-5	CASSRRVDETQYF	TGTGCCAGCAGCCGCAGGGTGGACGAGACCCAGTACTTC
.	.	TRBV7-2	TRBJ1-1	CASRTYEDTEAFF	TGTGCCAGCAGAACGTACGAGGACACTGAAGCTTTCTTT
.	.	TRBV25-1	TRBJ1-5	CASSNPGDNQPQHF	TGTGCCAGCAGTAACCCCGGGGACAATCAGCCCCAGCATTTT
.	.	TRBV30	TRBJ1-6	CAWNRMINSPLHF	TGTGCCTGGAACAGAATGATTAATTCACCCCTCCACTTT
.	.	TRBV6-4	TRBJ2-1	CASSRTVTVNEQFF	TGTGCCAGCAGCCGGACAGTTACTGTAAATGAGCAGTTCTTC
TRBD2	.	TRBV7-6	TRBJ2-7	CASSSRVAGKGYEQYF	TGTGCCAGCAGCTCCCGGGTAGCGGGGAAAGGGTACGAGCAGTACTTC
.	.	TRBV10-3	TRBJ2-3	CAISELRGADTQYF	TGTGCCATCAGTGAGCTAAGGGGCGCAGATACGCAGTATTTT
TRBD1	few	TRBV4-3	TRBJ2-2	CASSQGTGDGTGELFF	TGCGCCAGCAGCCAAGGGACAGGGGATGGCACCGGGGAGCTGTTTTTT
.	.	TRBV29-1	TRBJ2-2	CSVGSSNTGELFF	TGCAGCGTTGGATCTAGCAACACCGGGGAGCTGTTTTTT
.	.	TRBV29-1	TRBJ1-1	CSVTLDLTRIGAFF	TGCAGCGTGACCTTGGACCTAACCCGTATAGGAGCTTTCTTT
.	.	TRBV29-1	TRBJ1-6	CSVRRDLNSPLHF	TGCAGCGTCCGGCGGGACTTAAATTCACCCCTCCACTTT
TRBD1	.	TRBV5-1	TRBJ2-5	CASRTTTGTGMKETQYF	TGCGCCAGCAGAACGACAACCGGGACAGGAATGAAAGAGACCCAGTACTTC
.	.	TRBV30	TRBJ1-1	CAYYRGANTEAFF	TGTGCCTATTACAGAGGGGCGAACACTGAAGCTTTCTTT
TRBD1	.	TRBV4-3	TRBJ1-2	CASSQPGGDNGYTF	TGCGCCAGCAGCCAGCCAGGGGGAGATAATGGCTACACCTTC
.	.	TRBV7-2	TRBJ1-2	CASSPTERTRTF	TGTGCCAGCAGCCCCACGGAGCGAACTAGGACCTTC
.	.	TRBV9	TRBJ2-3	CASSKVPSEVDTQYF	TGTGCCAGCAGCAAGGTTCCTAGCGAGGTAGATACGCAGTATTTT
.	.	TRBV7-2	TRBJ2-3	CASSLAAGTTSSTDTQYF	TGTGCCAGCAGCTTAGCGGCAGGGACCACCTCTAGCACAGATACGCAGTATTTT
.	.	TRBV2	TRBJ2-1	CASSAEGEQFF	TGTGCCAGCAGTGCCGAGGGAGAGCAGTTCTTC
.	.	TRBV19	TRBJ1-5	CASTQGWDQPQHF	TGTGCCAGTACACAGGGTTGGGATCAGCCCCAGCATTTT
TRBD2	.	TRBV27	TRBJ2-1	CASSFNGLAGNEQFF	TGTGCCAGCAGTTTTAACGGACTAGCCGGCAATGAGCAGTTCTTC
TRBD1	.	TRBV19	TRBJ1-5	CASRPDRGLYSNQPQHF	TGTGCCAGTAGACCTGACAGGGGGCTATATAGCAATCAGCCCCAGCATTTT
TRBD1	.	TRBV29-1	TRBJ2-3	CSAPGQNTDTQYF	TGCAGCGCCCCGGGACAGAACACAGATACGCAGTATTTT
.	few	TRBV30	TRBJ2-1	CAWIKVSSYNEQFF	TGTGCCTGGATAAAGGTTAGCTCCTACAATGAGCAGTTCTTC
.	.	TRBV30	TRBJ1-6	CAWSVDRFGSPLHF	TGTGCCTGGAGTGTAGACAGGTTCGGTTCACCCCTCCACTTT
.	.	TRBV2	TRBJ2-3	CASSERVGRGDTQYF	TGTGCCAGCAGTGAAAGGGTGGGGCGCGGAGATACGCAGTATTTT
.	few	TRBV30	TRBJ2-4	CAWSVHGTKNIQYF	TGTGCCTGGAGTGTACACGGAACCAAAAACATTCAGTACTTC
.	.	TRBV7-2	TRBJ2-5	CASSSLGGIRETQYF	TGTGCCAGCAGCTCCCTAGGCGGGATAAGGGAGACCCAGTACTTC
TRBD2	few	TRBV7-8	TRBJ2-2	CASSSGGGPANTGELFF	TGTGCCAGCAGCTCGGGAGGGGGGCCCGCGAACACCGGGGAGCTGTTTTTT
.	.	TRBV5-1	TRBJ1-2	CASSPALGDNYGYTF	TGCGCCAGCAGCCCCGCACTCGGGGATAACTATGGCTACACCTTC
.	.	TRBV30	TRBJ2-1	CAQGGNEQFF	TGTGCCCAGGGAGGAAATGAGCAGTTCTTC
.	.	TRBV7-8	TRBJ2-3	CASSFQGPDTQYF	TGTGCCAGCAGCTTCCAGGGGCCAGATACGCAGTATTTT
.	.	TRBV4-3	TRBJ1-1	CASSRAVNTEAFF	TGCGCCAGCAGCCGTGCCGTGAACACTGAAGCTTTCTTT
TRBD1	.	TRBV7-2	TRBJ2-5	CASSFRQGRETQYF	TGTGCCAGCAGCTTCCGACAGGGTCGAGAGACCCAGTACTTC
.	.	TRBV29-1	TRBJ2-7	CSVETGYEQYF	TGCAGCGTTGAAACAGGGTACGAGCAGTACTTC
.	many	TRBV5-6	TRBJ2-5	CASTRGFEETQYF	TGTGCCAGCACCCGGGGGTTCGAAGAGACCCAGTACTTC
TRBD1	once	TRBV30	TRBJ1-2	CAWSVPLRDRANYGYTF	TGTGCCTGGAGTGTACCCCTCCGGGACAGGGCCAACTATGGCTACACCTTC
TRBD1	.	TRBV29-1	TRBJ2-6	CSVPGQGGDVLTF	TGCAGCGTCCCGGGACAGGGGGGGGACGTCCTGACTTTC
.	.	TRBV11-2	TRBJ2-5	CASSARTDLPRETQYF	TGTGCCAGCAGCGCCCGGACAGACTTGCCTAGAGAGACCCAGTACTTC
.	.	TRBV2	TRBJ1-6	CASKPYNSPLHF	TGTGCCAGCAAACCCTATAATTCACCCCTCCACTTT